Below, one TCR beta chain is given with its context. Its antigen is unidentified. This record comes from a study of cytomegalovirus exposure and HLA in healthy donors. Study-wide results and caveats: A later analysis reportedly found that, within productive TCRs, an Asian-associated ancestry cluster had fewer N-insertions than the mean observed across the approximately 600 donors.

The PCR ran on 60 Vbeta and 13 Jbeta primers. Only in-frame clones appear in the TCRdb table, and some are missing; sequencing was by immunoSEQ multiplex PCR. The repertoire holds 100,000 to 150,000 clones, with 60% to 85% as singletons. The TCR was taken from a woman under 30 in good health and CMV-seronegative. Sequencing was performed on PBMCs.

The CDR3 nucleotides are TGTGCCAGTAGTGGAGGGCTAGCGGGGTACAATGAGCAGTTCTTC. It specifies CASSGGLAGYNEQFF. The genes are TRBV19 and TRBJ2-1; TRBD2 matches 9 bases. Germline V gene data show CDR1 as LNHDA and CDR2 as SQIVND (reference sequence). This CDR3 has 15 amino acids. V was pared by 5 bases and J by 4 bases, with 6 bases of the junction left unmatched. Full variable domain (rest looked up from reference TRBV19 and TRBJ2-1): DGGITQSPKYLFRKEGQNVTLSCEQNLNHDAMYWYRQDPGQGLRLIYYSQIVNDFQKGDIAEGYSVSREKKESFPLTVTSAQKNPTAFYLCASSGGLAGYNEQFFGPGTRLTVL.